This section outlines one T cell receptor beta chain sequence together with its context. This specimen comes from a study of blood T cell repertoires in COVID-19. V lost 0 bases and J lost 1; bases outside the gene matches: 3. There are 15 residues in the CDR3. The method was immunoSEQ multiplex PCR; TCRdb's version includes in-frame clones alone and lacks a portion of them. The sample lists some 120,000 clones, approximately 90% occurring once. Material for sequencing was peripheral blood. V is TRBV23-1 and J is TRBJ2-7; 7 bases map to TRBD1. TRBV23-1 is an open reading frame whose function is uncertain. This clonotype originated in a human donor with active COVID-19. The donor label of this sample is uncertain. The CDR3 is CASSQSGQPSYEQYF. The CDR3 region has the DNA TGCGCCAGCAGTCAATCGGGACAGCCTTCCTACGAGCAGTACTTC.